These 17 T cell receptor beta chains were sequenced from one sample in a study of lymphopenia after photon versus proton radiotherapy. Profiled with immunoSEQ multiplex PCR; TCRdb holds only in-frame clones, not every one. The sample consists of under 9,500 clones, approximately 93% of them appearing once. The sequenced sample was peripheral blood, obtained from a patient treated with photon-based radiotherapy. The receptors derive from a woman between 45 and 65 years old with cholangiocarcinoma.

The chain combines TRBV4-1 with TRBJ1-3; 8 bases are a match to TRBD1. J was trimmed by 4 bases and V by 3 bases; bases with no gene match: 11. The CDR3 length is 17 residues. Germline assignment: CDR1 MGHRA and CDR2 YSYEKL. The CDR3 DNA is TGCGCCAGCAGCCAGGACCCGACAGGGGTAGTGGGAAACACCATATATTTT. Its protein product is CASSQDPTGVVGNTIYF.

The rearrangement uses TRBV7-9 and TRBJ2-2, with TRBD1 matching over 7 bases. There are 17 residues in the CDR3. Germline V gives CDR1 SEHNR, CDR2 FQNEAQ (reference sequence). Unmatched junction bases numbered 12, after V lost 4 bases and J lost 4 bases. In DNA, the CDR3 is TGTGCCAGCAGCTCCATGGCCACAGGGGTGGGCACCGGGGAGCTGTTTTTT. It specifies CASSSMATGVGTGELFF.

The chain uses TRBV6-5 and TRBJ2-1; D not certain. Germline assignment: CDR1 MNHEY and CDR2 SVGAGI. The CDR3 contains 9 residues. Trimming removed 10 bases from V and 6 bases from J, with 4 bases in between. DNA of the CDR3: TGTGCCAAACGCAATGAGCAGTTCTTC. Translating it yields CAKRNEQFF.

The CDR3 region is CAWSGEGRGGYTF. The CDR3 DNA sequence: TGTGCCTGGAGTGGTGAGGGCAGGGGAGGCTACACCTTC. The chain is built from TRBV30 and TRBJ1-2; tentative D call: TRBD1 (6 bases). The V end was cut by 1 base, the J end by 8 bases, with 14 bases between. The germline V gene encodes CDR1 GTSNPN and CDR2 SVGIG (reference sequence). There are 13 residues in the CDR3.

The genes are TRBV6-1 and TRBJ1-5; 8 positions match TRBD1. Unmatched junction bases numbered 17, after V lost 0 bases and J lost 4 bases. This CDR3 contains 20 residues. CDR1 is MNHNS and CDR2 is SASEGT in the germline V gene. The DNA for the CDR3 is TGTGCCAGCAGTGAAGCAAGACAGGGGAAATGGACAGGACAAAATCAGCCCCAGCATTTT. Protein product: CASSEARQGKWTGQNQPQHF.

The genes are TRBV7-8 and TRBJ2-3; 9 bases fit TRBD2. The junction had 5 bases not matched to a gene; V was cut back by 2 bases and J by 2 bases. In germline, CDR1 is SGHVS, CDR2 FQNEAQ. The CDR3 has 16 residues. This CDR3 is CASSLQAGGNTDTQYF. The CDR3, as DNA: TGTGCCAGCAGCTTACAGGCGGGGGGGAACACAGATACGCAGTATTTT.

The chain has TRBV7-6 and TRBJ2-2; tentatively, D is TRBD1 (5 bases). V was trimmed by 2 bases and J by 6 bases, leaving 19 bases between them. CDR1 SGHVS and CDR2 FNYEAQ come from the germline V gene. CDR3 length: 17 residues. This CDR3 reads CASSLSPRTLAPGELFF. The CDR3 nucleotides read TGTGCCAGCAGCTTATCCCCTCGGACACTTGCCCCCGGGGAGCTGTTTTTT.

The chain combines TRBV6-6 with TRBJ1-1; no firm D call. V gave up 2 bases and J gave up 1 base, with 14 bases separating them. The germline V gene has CDR1 MNHNY and CDR2 SVGAGI (reference sequence). The CDR3 totals 16 residues. The CDR3 DNA follows: TGTGCCAGCAGTTACCCCACGGGCCCGGGGAACACTGAAGCTTTCTTT. Translated: CASSYPTGPGNTEAFF.

The CDR3 sequence is CASSFPLPYNEQFF. The CDR3 coding sequence is TGTGCCAGCAGCTTCCCACTACCCTACAATGAGCAGTTCTTC. The chain joins TRBV7-9 to TRBJ2-1; no definite D call. Germline-derived CDR1 and CDR2 are SEHNR and FQNEAQ (reference sequence). The CDR3 extends over 14 amino acids. Trimming removed 3 bases from V and 2 bases from J, with 8 bases in between.

V is TRBV19 and J is TRBJ1-1; 10 bases are a match to TRBD1. Germline V gene data show CDR1 as LNHDA and CDR2 as SQIVND (reference sequence). V trimming: 5 bases; J trimming: 2 bases; junction bases outside the gene matches: 20. The CDR3 totals 20 residues. The CDR3 coding sequence is TGTGCCAGTAGTTTAATGAAGACAGGGGGCTCATGGGGATCCAACACTGAAGCTTTCTTT. Protein product: CASSLMKTGGSWGSNTEAFF. The full variable domain, in which reference TRBV19 and TRBJ1-1 provide the parts outside the CDR3, is DGGITQSPKYLFRKEGQNVTLSCEQNLNHDAMYWYRQDPGQGLRLIYYSQIVNDFQKGDIAEGYSVSREKKESFPLTVTSAQKNPTAFYLCASSLMKTGGSWGSNTEAFFGQGTRLTVV.

The chain couples TRBV4-3 to TRBJ1-4; no clear D gene. Germline-derived CDR1 and CDR2 are LGHNA and YSLEER. The ends were cut back, 4 bases at V and 3 bases at J, with 15 bases in the middle. This CDR3 is built from 16 residues. Here the CDR3 reads CASSPGGVRANEKLFF. CDR3 nucleotide sequence: TGCGCCAGCAGCCCAGGCGGGGTTAGGGCTAATGAAAAACTGTTTTTT.

The chain combines TRBV5-1 with TRBJ1-1; TRBD1 might be the D (6 bases). From germline, CDR1 is SGHRS and CDR2 YFSETQ. V shed 4 bases and J shed 4 bases, with 17 bases lying between them. CDR3 size: 15 residues. The CDR3 loop is CASSPRWGAVTEAFF. The CDR3 DNA reads as TGCGCCAGCAGCCCAAGGTGGGGGGCAGTCACTGAAGCTTTCTTT.

The rearrangement uses TRBV30 and TRBJ1-1; D is undetermined. The length of the CDR3 is 12 residues. Germline values: CDR1 GTSNPN, CDR2 SVGIG (reference sequence). V lost 1 base and J lost 3, with 6 bases in between. The CDR3 DNA sequence: TGTGCCTGGAGTGGTATGTACACTGAAGCTTTCTTT. Its translation is CAWSGMYTEAFF.

The chain employs TRBV19 and TRBJ2-7; no clear D gene. Trimming stripped 1 base from V and 0 bases from J, with 4 bases between. CDR3 length: 13 amino acids. The germline V gene has CDR1 LNHDA and CDR2 SQIVND (reference sequence). CDR3 protein: CASSIAYSYEQYF. The CDR3 DNA reads as TGTGCCAGTAGTATAGCCTACTCCTACGAGCAGTACTTC.

This chain uses TRBV2 with TRBJ1-4; 8 bases are a match to TRBD1. The length of the CDR3 is 13 residues. Germline V gene lookup returns CDR1 SNHLY and CDR2 FYNNEI. Trimming at V came to 9 bases and at J to 5 bases, leaving 5 bases not matched to a gene. As DNA, the CDR3 is TGTGCCAGTGTTCGGGACAGGAATGAAAAACTGTTTTTT. Its translation is CASVRDRNEKLFF.

This clone showed up just once. This chain uses TRBV9 with TRBJ1-2; TRBD1 aligns across 8 bases. This CDR3 contains 14 residues. With V trimmed by 3 bases and J by 3 bases, 4 bases remained unmatched. The V gene's germline CDR1 is SGDLS and CDR2 YYNGEE. As DNA, the CDR3 is TGTGCCAGCAGCGACCGACAGGGGCACTATGGCTACACCTTC. Amino acids: CASSDRQGHYGYTF.

The rearrangement uses TRBV2 and TRBJ1-2; D ambiguous. The CDR3 contains 15 residues. V lost 5 bases and J 5 bases, leaving 18 bases between the germline ends. The germline V gene encodes CDR1 SNHLY and CDR2 FYNNEI. CDR3 coding DNA: TGTGCCAGCAGTAGATCTGAAGGGCGGCGGTATGGCTACACCTTC. Translated, it gives CASSRSEGRRYGYTF.